The 5 T cell receptor beta chains below were found in one sample sequenced in a study of somatic mutations in cytotoxic T cells in rheumatoid arthritis. Assay: immunoSEQ multiplex PCR; the TCRdb copy retains only in-frame clones and omits some. The data show over 8,000 clones, approximately 85% seen once. The specimen sequenced was CD8+ T cells sorted from blood. The receptors here all came from a woman aged 45-65 years in good health.

V usage is TRBV9 and J usage is TRBJ2-7; 13 bases line up with TRBD2. The length of the CDR3 is 16 residues. The V gene end was trimmed by 0 bases and the J gene end by 1 base; junction bases not matched to a gene: 1. The germline CDR1 and CDR2 sequences are SGDLS and YYNGEE. Written as DNA, the CDR3 is TGTGCCAGCAGCGTAGGGGGACTAGCGGGGTCCTACGAGCAGTACTTC. Amino acid sequence: CASSVGGLAGSYEQYF.

The chain recombines TRBV2 with TRBJ1-3; 7 bases align to TRBD1. CDR3 length: 15 residues. Germline lookup yields CDR1 SNHLY and CDR2 FYNNEI. With 4 bases clipped from V and 3 bases from J, the junction kept 6 bases outside the gene matches. The CDR3 reads CASSGEGGNGNTIYF. CDR3 in DNA: TGTGCCAGCAGTGGGGAAGGGGGCAATGGAAACACCATATATTTT.

The chain links TRBV9 to TRBJ2-2; D gene ambiguous. The V end was cut by 0 bases, the J end by 7 bases, with 4 bases between. The germline V gene encodes CDR1 SGDLS and CDR2 YYNGEE. This CDR3 contains 12 residues. CDR3 sequence: CASSVGGGELFF. The CDR3 DNA reads as TGTGCCAGCAGCGTAGGAGGCGGGGAGCTGTTTTTT.

V gene TRBV5-6 combines with J gene TRBJ2-2; 12 nucleotides agree with TRBD2. CDR3 length: 14 amino acids. Trimming cost V 4 bases and J 8 bases; bases outside gene matches: 3. Looked up from germline, CDR1 is SGHDT and CDR2 is YYEEEE. CDR3 nucleotides: TGTGCCAGCAGCCTTGGACTAGCGGGGGGGGAGCTGTTTTTT. Translation: CASSLGLAGGELFF.

This clone was found once. This sequence joins TRBV7-9 and TRBJ1-1; D unresolved. Trimming stripped 4 bases from V and 0 bases from J, with 12 bases between. The CDR3 is 15 residues long. Per the germline V gene, CDR1 is SEHNR and CDR2 is FQNEAQ (reference sequence). The CDR3 region has the DNA TGTGCCAGCAGCTCCCCGCGGGGAATGAACACTGAAGCTTTCTTT. It is translated as CASSSPRGMNTEAFF.